The 10 T cell receptor beta chains reported below all come from one sample, sequenced in a study of identical twins. MiXCR, applied by TCRdb to the 5' RACE reads, yields one record per CDR3 protein. This sample has around 250,000 distinct CDR3 sequences, with 5.5% to 7% found just once. The sample was also reused in another study, on yellow fever vaccine responses in identical twins.

What was sequenced was memory (CD45RO+) T cells sorted from blood. These TCRs come from a woman in her late teens or twenties in good health.

This clonotype was detected only a few times. The rearrangement joins TRBV6-2 or TRBV6-3 to TRBJ2-5, with TRBD2 matching 10 bases. CDR3 length: 16 residues. J lost 5 bases, V lost 6 bases, and 12 bases had no gene match. Germline CDR1 reads MNHEY; CDR2 reads SVGEGT. CDR3 sequence: CASSKGGLAVLETQYF. CDR3 nucleotides: TGTGCCAGCAGCAAAGGCGGACTAGCGGTACTGGAGACCCAGTACTTC.

This chain uses TRBV27 with TRBJ2-7; the match to TRBD2 covers 8 bases. The V gene end was trimmed by 0 bases and the J gene end by 4 bases; junction bases not matched to a gene: 11. CDR3 length: 17 residues. CDR1 MNHEY and CDR2 SMNVEV come from the germline V gene (reference sequence). The CDR3 protein is CASSLSRGPSGLYEQYF. CDR3 bases: TGTGCCAGCAGTTTATCCCGTGGTCCTAGCGGGTTGTACGAGCAGTACTTC.

The CDR3 loop is CASSLDHYEQYF. The CDR3 region has the DNA TGTGCCAGCAGCCTAGATCACTACGAGCAGTACTTC. This rearrangement joins TRBV5-4 to TRBJ2-7; D is uncertain. CDR3 length: 12 amino acids. V lost 4 bases and J lost 3, with 8 bases in between. CDR1 is SGHNT and CDR2 is YYREEE in the germline V gene (reference sequence).

This clonotype was observed a handful of times. The chain uses TRBV3-1 and TRBJ2-1; D possibly matches TRBD1 or TRBD2 (6 bases each). With 5 bases removed from V and 8 bases from J, the gap between germline ends came to 10 bases. This CDR3 is built from 12 residues. In germline, CDR1 is LGHDT, CDR2 YNNKEL (reference sequence). The CDR3 region has the DNA TGTGCCAGCAGCAGTAGGGGGGATGAGCAGTTCTTC. Translated, it gives CASSSRGDEQFF.

This clonotype was seen repeatedly, ten times or more. The chain links TRBV18 to TRBJ2-2; no clear D. The V gene's germline CDR1 is KGHSH and CDR2 LQKENI. The CDR3 consists of 13 residues. V was trimmed by 1 base and J by 7 bases, leaving 7 bases between them. CDR3 in amino acids: CASSPQGGGELFF. CDR3 coding DNA: TGTGCCAGCTCACCACAGGGCGGCGGGGAGCTGTTTTTT.

This clonotype was counted only a few times. This rearrangement joins TRBV2 to TRBJ2-3, with D perhaps TRBD2 (7 bases). The CDR3 is 15 residues long. CDR1 is SNHLY, CDR2 FYNNEI, per germline. The V gene lost 8 bases and the J gene lost 4 bases, with 19 bases spanning the gap. The CDR3 sequence is CASARGAREADTQYF. The CDR3 DNA reads as TGTGCCAGCGCCCGGGGGGCCCGGGAGGCAGATACGCAGTATTTT.

The V and J genes are TRBV29-1 and TRBJ2-1; tentative D call: TRBD2 (6 bases). The germline CDR1 and CDR2 sequences are SQVTM and ANQGSEA. The V end was cut by 7 bases, the J end by 0 bases, with 16 bases between. There are 15 residues in the CDR3. The CDR3 spells CSALGGGSSYNEQFF. In nucleotides, the CDR3 is TGCAGCGCTTTGGGAGGCGGAAGCTCCTACAATGAGCAGTTCTTC.

For this clonotype: Lacking the conserved final phenylalanine or tryptophan, this CDR3 likely reflects a read error. V usage is TRBV5-1 and J usage is TRBJ2-1, with D hard to call. The V gene's germline CDR1 is SGHRS and CDR2 YFSETQ. CDR3 length: 13 residues. V was cut by 5 bases and J by 6 bases, with 12 bases left in between. The CDR3 DNA sequence: TGCGCCAGCAGTGAGTGGACCCTCAATGAGCAGTTCTCC. This codes for CASSEWTLNEQFS.

This clonotype was found many times. The V call is TRBV28, the J call TRBJ1-5, with 12 bases identical to TRBD1. Trimming took 5 bases from V and 7 from J; bases not matched to a gene: 9. The V gene's germline CDR1 is MDHEN and CDR2 SYDVKM. The CDR3 contains 16 residues. CDR3 in amino acids: CASSAPGQGAQQPQHF. DNA of the CDR3: TGTGCCAGCAGTGCGCCGGGACAGGGGGCCCAGCAGCCCCAGCATTTT.

The sample holds many counts of this clonotype. The chain links TRBV29-1 to TRBJ1-1; D call uncertain. The CDR3 runs to 11 residues. With 5 bases removed from V and 4 bases from J, the gap between germline ends came to 8 bases. Germline values: CDR1 SQVTM, CDR2 ANQGSEA. CDR3: CSVKVSTEAFF. In DNA form, the CDR3 reads TGCAGCGTTAAGGTCTCCACTGAAGCTTTCTTT.